The entry below gives a single T cell receptor beta chain sequence along with its context. Its cognate antigen is unknown. Sequencing was performed with immunoSEQ multiplex PCR; in TCRdb, only in-frame clones are kept and a portion is missing. The sample lists about 45,000 clones; around 69% were seen once. This entry belongs to a study of radiotherapy plus CTLA-4 blockade in lung cancer. As for the study in general: Objective responses occurred in 15% to 20% of patients; around 31% had disease control.

Study-wide results and caveats: Once radiotherapy plus ipilimumab had been given, TCR clones derived from tumor expanded in blood. Response, reportedly, was best predicted by interferon-beta along with early blood T cell clone dynamics.

Trimming cost V 2 bases and J 1 base, with 15 bases left between them. There are 17 residues in the CDR3. Germline V gene lookup returns CDR1 MNHEY and CDR2 SMNVEV (reference sequence). The material sequenced was peripheral blood, taken from a patient treated with radiotherapy plus ipilimumab. The genes are TRBV27 and TRBJ1-5; D is perhaps TRBD1 (6 bases). The origin of this receptor is a human donor with non-small cell lung cancer who had stable disease on radiotherapy plus ipilimumab. The CDR3 DNA sequence: TGTGCCAGCAGTTTAACACCGCAAGGGGGGAGCAATCAGCCCCAGCATTTT. Translation gives CASSLTPQGGSNQPQHF.